What follows are 11 T cell receptor beta chains derived from one specimen sequenced in a study of molecular identifiers for immune sequencing clone quantification. TCRdb re-analysed the PCR reads in MiXCR, keeping a single row per CDR3 protein. The sample has about 640,000 distinct CDR3 sequences, about 20% seen once. Sequencing was performed on naive CD8+ T cells from blood, with Jurkat cell RNA spiked in. Noted subset: FACS-sorted CD8+CD4-CCR7+CD45RA+ naive T cells. The receptor source for this set is a human donor in good health. Some libraries in this study had Jurkat cell RNA spiked in.

This clonotype showed up just a few times. V is TRBV6-1 and J is TRBJ2-7, with TRBD2 identical over 10 bases. The CDR3 extends over 14 amino acids. J lost 4 bases, V lost 4 bases, and 4 bases had no gene match. CDR1 and CDR2 from the germline V gene are MNHNS and SASEGT. CDR3 bases: TGTGCCAGCAGTGGGGGGACTAGCGATTACGAGCAGTACTTC. This sequence encodes CASSGGTSDYEQYF.

Ten or more counts support this clonotype. The chain joins TRBV12-3 or TRBV12-4 to TRBJ2-3; D remains unclear. The V gene lost 3 bases and the J gene lost 4 bases, with 8 bases spanning the gap. The CDR3 is 13 residues long. CDR3 DNA sequence: TGTGCCAGCAGTTTTTCCCTTGCAGATACGCAGTATTTT. It specifies CASSFSLADTQYF.

The V and J genes are TRBV4-1 and TRBJ2-5; TRBD2 agrees at 7 bases. This CDR3 spans 14 amino acids. Per the germline V gene, CDR1 is MGHRA and CDR2 is YSYEKL. V lost 8 bases, J lost 2 bases, and 8 bases stayed unmatched. The CDR3 DNA follows: TGCGCCAGCGCGGGAGTGGTGGGGCAAGAGACCCAGTACTTC. Protein sequence: CASAGVVGQETQYF.

The sample holds many counts of this clonotype. The V gene is TRBV28, the J gene TRBJ2-7; D is possibly TRBD1 or TRBD2 (5 bases each). Trimming cost V 4 bases and J 5 bases, with 21 bases left between them. Germline lookup yields CDR1 MDHEN and CDR2 SYDVKM. The CDR3 length is 16 residues. CDR3 sequence reads: CASSSKGSGVGDEQYF. In nucleotides, the CDR3 is TGTGCCAGCAGTTCCAAGGGGTCCGGGGTCGGGGACGAGCAGTACTTC.

V gene TRBV7-9 combines with J gene TRBJ1-2; 7 nucleotides agree with TRBD1. CDR3 length: 17 residues. V lost 5 bases to trimming and J lost 8 bases; unmatched junction nucleotides: 20. The germline CDR1 and CDR2 sequences are SEHNR and FQNEAQ (reference sequence). CDR3 DNA sequence: TGTGCCAGCAGCCCTCAGGGGGGGGCAGGAAACCAATGGGGCTACACCTTC. Protein: CASSPQGGAGNQWGYTF. The variable domain in full, with the rest retrieved from reference TRBV7-9 and TRBJ1-2, is DTGVSQNPRHKITKRGQNVTFRCDPISEHNRLYWYRQTLGQGPEFLTYFQNEAQLEKSRLLSDRFSAERPKGSFSTLEIQRTEQGDSAMYLCASSPQGGAGNQWGYTFGSGTRLTVV.

This clonotype was found many times. The chain carries TRBV10-2 and TRBJ1-1; D not certain. Germline CDR1 and CDR2: WSHSY and SAAADI. The V and J ends lost 6 bases and 4 bases respectively, with 6 bases between them. This CDR3 contains 11 residues. The CDR3 DNA sequence: TGCGCCAGCAGGCAGTCCACTGAAGCTTTCTTT. The encoded protein is CASRQSTEAFF.

This clonotype was seen many times. J is TRBJ1-6 and V is TRBV30; D unclear. Between the trimmed V and J ends, which lost 1 base and 10 bases, there was a span of 11 bases. CDR3 size: 13 residues. The germline CDR1 and CDR2 sequences are GTSNPN and SVGIG (reference sequence). CDR3 protein: CAWSDLGRSPLHF. For the CDR3, the DNA is TGTGCCTGGAGTGACTTGGGTCGCTCACCCCTCCACTTT.

This clonotype occurred a few times. This chain links TRBV19 with TRBJ2-1; D is unclear. From germline, CDR1 is LNHDA and CDR2 SQIVND (reference sequence). The CDR3 spans 13 residues. Trimming removed 3 bases at V and 3 bases at J, with 6 bases between. The CDR3 sequence is CASSMYSYNEQFF. The CDR3 DNA sequence: TGTGCCAGTAGTATGTATAGCTACAATGAGCAGTTCTTC.

This clonotype was found many times. The rearrangement joins TRBV7-9 to TRBJ2-3; D unresolved. Germline-derived CDR1 and CDR2 are SEHNR and FQNEAQ (reference sequence). CDR3 length: 15 residues. Trimming removed 5 bases from V and 4 bases from J, with 16 bases in between. The CDR3 DNA reads as TGTGCCAGCAGCCAAGACCTAACTGGGTCAGATACGCAGTATTTT. Translated, it gives CASSQDLTGSDTQYF.

This clonotype was observed at least ten times. The chain recombines TRBV4-3 with TRBJ1-4; 9 nucleotides line up with TRBD1. The V and J ends lost 4 bases and 5 bases, in that order; junction bases with no gene match: 11. The CDR3 contains 17 residues. Germline-derived CDR1 and CDR2 are LGHNA and YSLEER. CDR3 sequence (DNA): TGCGCCAGCAGCCCCGACCTAACAGGGGGCTTGAATGAAAAACTGTTTTTT. Protein sequence: CASSPDLTGGLNEKLFF.

This clonotype was seen ten or more times. The rearrangement joins TRBV6-2 or TRBV6-3 to TRBJ2-3; 12 nucleotides align to TRBD2. The trim removed 5 bases at V and 3 bases at J, leaving 6 bases unmatched. This CDR3 spans 16 amino acids. Per the germline V gene, CDR1 is MNHEY and CDR2 is SVGEGT. The CDR3 nucleotides read TGTGCCAGCAGTCCACGACTAGCGGGAGCGACAGATACGCAGTATTTT. It yields the protein CASSPRLAGATDTQYF.